Shown below are 30 T cell receptor beta chains from a single sample sequenced in a study of shared clonotypes between healthy human individuals. TCRdb's table, derived via immunoSEQ multiplex PCR, lists solely in-frame clones and lacks some. This sample has 550,000 to 650,000 clones, with approximately 96% found just once. The naive CD8 fraction comprised CD45RO-negative cells positively selected for CCR7 and excluded terminally differentiated effector memory CD45RA+ cells. The source material was naive CD8+ T cells sorted from blood. These TCRs come from a woman aged 25 to 39 in good health.

This clone is a singleton in its sample. The chain recombines TRBV6-5 with TRBJ1-4, with D unresolved. The V gene's germline CDR1 is MNHEY and CDR2 SVGAGI. Trimming shortened V by 6 bases and J by 12 bases, and 14 bases separated the two germline ends. This CDR3 is built from 12 residues. CDR3 protein: CASRISGGELFF. The CDR3 DNA is TGTGCCAGCAGGATCTCTGGTGGGGAACTGTTTTTT.

CDR3 bases: TGTGCCAGCAGCTTGGCCAGCGGGAGGGCCCTTCACGAGCAGTACTTC. It encodes CASSLASGRALHEQYF. The chain has TRBV5-6 and TRBJ2-7; 10 bases match TRBD2. Germline CDR1 and CDR2: SGHDT and YYEEEE. CDR3 length: 16 residues. The V gene end was trimmed by 0 bases and the J gene end by 5 bases; junction bases not matched to a gene: 8.

The chain carries TRBV7-2 and TRBJ1-1; tentative D call: TRBD1 (5 bases). Germline V CDR1 and CDR2: SGHTA, FQGNSA. There are 12 residues in the CDR3. Trimming removed 8 bases from V and 1 base from J, with 8 bases in between. CDR3 residues: CASVDRNTEAFF. In DNA, the CDR3 is TGTGCCAGCGTTGACAGGAACACTGAAGCTTTCTTT. Drawing the rest from reference TRBV7-2 and TRBJ1-1, the complete variable domain is GAGVSQSPSNKVTEKGKDVELRCDPISGHTALYWYRQSLGQGLEFLIYFQGNSAPDKSGLPSDRFSAERTGGSVSTLTIQRTQQEDSAVYLCASVDRNTEAFFGQGTRLTVV.

The chain has TRBV7-9 and TRBJ1-5; 11 nucleotides align to TRBD1. The junction had 4 bases not matched to a gene; V was cut back by 4 bases and J by 5 bases. CDR1 is SEHNR, CDR2 FQNEAQ, per germline (reference sequence). This CDR3 contains 15 residues. The CDR3 spells CASSSGQGAYQPQHF. CDR3 coding DNA: TGTGCCAGCAGCTCTGGACAGGGGGCTTATCAGCCCCAGCATTTT.

The V gene is TRBV30, the J gene TRBJ2-7; 10 bases line up with TRBD2. The V segment lost 3 bases and the J segment 7 bases; nucleotides outside the gene matches: 12. This CDR3 contains 15 residues. Germline assignment: CDR1 GTSNPN and CDR2 SVGIG (reference sequence). CDR3 coding DNA: TGTGCCTGGAGCGATAGCGGGAGGCTCTTTGAGGAGCAGTACTTC. Translation gives CAWSDSGRLFEEQYF. The complete variable domain, with remaining parts taken from reference TRBV30 and TRBJ2-7, reads SQTIHQWPATLVQPVGSPLSLECTVEGTSNPNLYWYRQAAGRGLQLLFYSVGIGQISSEVPQNLSASRPQDRQFILSSKKLLLSDSGFYLCAWSDSGRLFEEQYFGPGTRLTVT.

The V and J genes are TRBV5-1 and TRBJ2-7, with D perhaps matching TRBD1 or TRBD2 (5 bases each). CDR3 length: 15 residues. The germline V gene encodes CDR1 SGHRS and CDR2 YFSETQ. V was cut by 4 bases and J by 0 bases, with 14 bases left in between. CDR3 bases: TGCGCCAGCAGCACGACCGGGACCAACTCCTACGAGCAGTACTTC. It yields the protein CASSTTGTNSYEQYF.

V is TRBV7-9 and J is TRBJ2-1, with 8 bases aligning to TRBD2. Per germline, CDR1 SEHNR and CDR2 FQNEAQ (reference sequence). The CDR3 consists of 15 residues. The V segment lost 7 bases and the J segment 7 bases; nucleotides outside the gene matches: 12. DNA for the CDR3: TGTGCCAGCAATGAAGTCGGCGGGAGGTTAAATGAGCAGTTCTTC. It translates to CASNEVGGRLNEQFF.

Turning to this clone: Other DNA sequences of this sample code for an identical CDR3. V is TRBV27 and J is TRBJ1-1; perhaps TRBD1 as D (5 bases). The length of the CDR3 is 14 residues. Germline loops: CDR1 MNHEY, CDR2 SMNVEV (reference sequence). Trimming took off 6 bases at V and 1 base at J, with 12 bases between the two ends. The CDR3 sequence is CASRILQGNTEAFF. The CDR3, as DNA: TGTGCCAGCAGAATACTTCAGGGGAACACTGAAGCTTTCTTT.

This clone was recorded only once. V gene TRBV28 combines with J gene TRBJ2-5; maybe TRBD2 (5 bases). The V gene lost 4 bases and the J gene lost 3 bases, with 24 bases spanning the gap. The CDR3 runs to 18 residues. The germline CDR1 and CDR2 sequences are MDHEN and SYDVKM. The CDR3 is CASSSLRDEGRIKETQYF. CDR3 sequence (DNA): TGTGCCAGCAGTTCCCTCCGGGATGAGGGCAGGATTAAAGAGACCCAGTACTTC.

V usage is TRBV5-1 and J usage is TRBJ2-5; D may be TRBD2 (6 bases). The CDR3 runs 12 residues. CDR1 is SGHRS, CDR2 YFSETQ, per germline. The V and J ends lost 6 bases and 4 bases respectively, with 10 bases between them. The CDR3 here is CASMGGAETQYF. CDR3 coding DNA: TGCGCCAGCATGGGCGGGGCAGAGACCCAGTACTTC.

The CDR3 loop is CASSLAGASYNEQFF. The CDR3 DNA reads TGTGCCAGCAGTTTAGCGGGAGCTTCCTACAATGAGCAGTTCTTC. The chain links TRBV28 to TRBJ2-1; 7 positions agree with TRBD2. The J segment lost 1 base and the V segment lost 2 bases, leaving 2 bases of the junction unmatched. CDR1 is MDHEN and CDR2 is SYDVKM in the germline V gene. There are 15 residues in the CDR3.

The CDR3 region is CASSSHRDAFYGYTF. In nucleotides, the CDR3 is TGTGCCAGCAGTTCCCACCGGGACGCATTCTATGGCTACACCTTC. This sequence joins TRBV27 and TRBJ1-2; maybe TRBD1 (5 bases). The CDR3 length is 15 residues. V was trimmed by 4 bases and J by 4 bases, leaving 16 bases between them. Germline V gives CDR1 MNHEY, CDR2 SMNVEV (reference sequence).

As regards this clone: This CDR3 is also generated by other DNA sequences in the sample. The chain uses TRBV13 and TRBJ2-7, with no clear D. The CDR3 covers 11 residues. Trimming left V 1 base short and J 5 bases short, with 3 bases between. CDR1 is PRHDT, CDR2 FYEKMQ, per germline (reference sequence). The CDR3: CASSLVDEQYF. CDR3 nucleotide sequence: TGTGCCAGCAGCTTAGTCGACGAGCAGTACTTC.

V and J are TRBV28 and TRBJ1-1; TRBD1 might be the D (5 bases). Trimming cost V 6 bases and J 5 bases, with 10 bases left between them. This CDR3 has 12 residues. Germline CDR1 and CDR2: MDHEN and SYDVKM. CDR3 residues: CASRRGWTEAFF. In nucleotides, the CDR3 is TGTGCCAGCAGGAGGGGATGGACTGAAGCTTTCTTT.

This clone was counted a single time. The chain is built from TRBV6-5 and TRBJ2-5; 7 nucleotides agree with TRBD2. The last part of the DNA fits TRBJ2-7 better; the J call may be wrong. Germline CDR1 and CDR2: MNHEY and SVGAGI. The CDR3 is made up of 15 amino acids. The CDR3 here is CASSYQVASGYEQYF. The CDR3 DNA reads TGTGCCAGCAGTTATCAGGTCGCTAGCGGATACGAGCAGTACTTC.

This clone has only a few counts. The J gene is TRBJ1-5, the V gene TRBV19, with D perhaps TRBD1 (6 bases). The germline CDR1 and CDR2 sequences are LNHDA and SQIVND (reference sequence). The CDR3 length is 15 residues. V was cut by 3 bases and J by 0 bases, with 9 bases left in between. CDR3 DNA sequence: TGTGCCAGTAGTATCCAGGGGCATAGCAATCAGCCCCAGCATTTT. This gives the protein CASSIQGHSNQPQHF.

The chain joins TRBV5-6 to TRBJ1-2, with D possibly matching TRBD1 (6 bases). Germline V gives CDR1 SGHDT, CDR2 YYEEEE. The CDR3 covers 14 residues. The V gene lost 3 bases and the J gene lost 4 bases, with 13 bases spanning the gap. This CDR3 reads CASSSGTPRYGYTF. In DNA, the CDR3 is TGTGCCAGCAGCTCCGGGACACCACGCTATGGCTACACCTTC.

V gene TRBV18 combines with J gene TRBJ2-1; TRBD2 agrees at 12 bases. The CDR3 totals 19 residues. The junction had 10 bases not matched to a gene; V was cut back by 3 bases and J by 1 base. CDR1 and CDR2 (germline): KGHSH, LQKENI. As DNA, the CDR3 is TGTGCCAGCTCACCCAGACTAGCGGGAGTTTCACCTTCCTACAATGAGCAGTTCTTC. Its translation is CASSPRLAGVSPSYNEQFF.

The chain combines TRBV7-2 with TRBJ2-7; D remains ambiguous. V shed 0 bases and J shed 5 bases, with 8 bases lying between them. Germline CDR1 is SGHTA and CDR2 is FQGNSA. The CDR3 has 13 amino acids. The CDR3 DNA follows: TGTGCCAGCAGCTTAGCTGTGCGAGACGAGCAGTACTTC. It encodes CASSLAVRDEQYF.

The rearrangement uses TRBV7-9 and TRBJ2-7; D is undetermined. This CDR3 contains 14 residues. Germline V gene lookup returns CDR1 SEHNR and CDR2 FQNEAQ (reference sequence). Between the trimmed V and J ends, which lost 5 bases and 7 bases, there was a span of 18 bases. The CDR3 nucleotides read TGTGCCAGCAGCGAGGTCCAAGGGATCACGGAGCAGTACTTC. Translated: CASSEVQGITEQYF.

This rearrangement joins TRBV12-2 to TRBJ2-2; TRBD2 is the table's D call and was not checked against the DNA. TRBV12-2 is tagged as a pseudogene. The CDR3 length is 18 residues. DNA for the CDR3: TGTGCAAGTCGCTTAGGACAGACCGGGACTACCGACACCGGGGAGCTGTTTTTT. It codes for CASRLGQTGTTDTGELFF.

J is TRBJ2-7 and V is TRBV28; D is uncertain. Germline CDR1 reads MDHEN; CDR2 reads SYDVKM. V was trimmed by 0 bases and J by 2 bases, leaving 8 bases between them. CDR3 length: 14 amino acids. DNA for the CDR3: TGTGCCAGCAGTTTATGGCAGCGCCCCTACGAGCAGTACTTC. This gives the protein CASSLWQRPYEQYF. The variable domain in full, with the rest retrieved from reference TRBV28 and TRBJ2-7, is DVKVTQSSRYLVKRTGEKVFLECVQDMDHENMFWYRQDPGLGLRLIYFSYDVKMKEKGDIPEGYSVSREKKERFSLILESASTNQTSMYLCASSLWQRPYEQYFGPGTRLTVT.

The V gene is TRBV29-1, the J gene TRBJ2-7; 7 nucleotides agree with TRBD2. This CDR3 is built from 14 residues. J was trimmed by 4 bases and V by 7 bases; bases with no gene match: 13. Looked up from germline, CDR1 is SQVTM and CDR2 is ANQGSEA. The CDR3 bases are TGCAGCGCCAGGGCGGCTAGCGGAAAGTACGAGCAGTACTTC. Translation: CSARAASGKYEQYF.

V gene TRBV6-6 combines with J gene TRBJ2-5; maybe TRBD2 (6 bases). The CDR3 covers 15 residues. CDR1 and CDR2 (germline): MNHNY, SVGAGI (reference sequence). V lost 2 bases to trimming and J lost 5 bases, with 15 bases between them. CDR3 protein: CASSYGYGGRETQYF. The CDR3 coding sequence is TGTGCCAGCAGTTACGGTTATGGGGGGAGGGAGACCCAGTACTTC.

This chain uses TRBV27 with TRBJ2-7, with D perhaps given as TRBD1 or TRBD2 (6 bases each). Germline V gene sequence: CDR1 MNHEY, CDR2 SMNVEV (reference sequence). V was trimmed by 10 bases and J by 1 base, leaving 17 bases between them. The CDR3 runs to 14 residues. The CDR3, as DNA: TGTGCCACAATGCGCATAGGGGGGTCCTACGAGCAGTACTTC. Amino acid sequence: CATMRIGGSYEQYF.

This chain joins TRBV29-1 and TRBJ2-7; D is possibly TRBD1 or TRBD2 (5 bases each). This CDR3 region has 13 residues. V shed 4 bases and J shed 4 bases, with 14 bases lying between them. Germline-derived CDR1 and CDR2 are SQVTM and ANQGSEA. The DNA for the CDR3 is TGCAGCGTTGTCGGAGTGGGGGAATACGAGCAGTACTTC. The encoded protein is CSVVGVGEYEQYF.

This sequence joins TRBV5-6 and TRBJ2-1; maybe TRBD2 (6 bases). CDR3 length: 18 residues. Germline CDR1 and CDR2: SGHDT and YYEEEE. Trimming pared 0 bases from V and 1 base from J, leaving 17 bases between. CDR3: CASSLAAGGETSYNEQFF. In nucleotides, the CDR3 is TGTGCCAGCAGCTTGGCGGCCGGCGGGGAGACTTCCTACAATGAGCAGTTCTTC.

The genes are TRBV2 and TRBJ1-5; 7 bases are a match to TRBD1. There are 14 residues in the CDR3. Germline CDR1 is SNHLY and CDR2 is FYNNEI. V was pared by 7 bases and J by 5 bases, with 8 bases of the junction left unmatched. CDR3: CASTERQGDQPQHF. CDR3 sequence (DNA): TGTGCCAGCACCGAACGGCAGGGGGATCAGCCCCAGCATTTT.

The chain employs TRBV11-2 and TRBJ2-3; D possibly corresponds to TRBD2 (5 bases). The CDR3 extends over 15 amino acids. Germline loops: CDR1 SGHAT, CDR2 FQNNGV. Trimming took 3 bases from V and 4 from J, leaving 14 bases between them. CDR3 region: CASSFSPGLADTQYF. The CDR3 nucleotides are TGTGCCAGCAGCTTCAGTCCGGGATTGGCAGATACGCAGTATTTT.

This rearrangement joins TRBV6-4 to TRBJ2-4, with 9 bases identical to TRBD2. V lost 7 bases and J lost 1; bases outside the gene matches: 17. The CDR3 length is 19 residues. Germline loops: CDR1 MRHNA, CDR2 SNTAGT. CDR3 in amino acids: CASNLLSGSLGCAKNIQYF. CDR3 in DNA: TGTGCCAGCAACTTACTTAGCGGGAGCCTGGGTTGTGCCAAAAACATTCAGTACTTC.